This TCR beta chain was sequenced during a study of T cell repertoires in cytomegalovirus infection. Whole-study context: Through public TCR beta signatures, both CMV infection and matching HLA type were indicated.

This clonotype has more than one count but fewer than ten. Its antigen is not known. V gave up 5 bases and J gave up 4 bases; unmatched junction bases: 3. CDR1 and CDR2 (germline): SGHAT, FQDESV (reference sequence). The CDR3 is 14 amino acids. Study-level points and caveats: The ex vivo response was dominated by HLA-C-restricted CMV-specific TCR beta clonotypes. Public TCR beta family frequency separated CMV-and-HLA carriers, including in an independent cohort.

TCRdb called the reads again in MiXCR, with one record for every CDR3 protein. The sample holds around 89,000 distinct CDR3 sequences; approximately 30% are singletons and the top ten take 71%. Sequenced here: CD8+ T cells from cultured PBMCs, sampled from culture after CMV antigen stimulation. The sequence derives from a human donor in good health (CMV status not recorded). Some clones in this sample may be carry-over from other donors' samples. V usage is TRBV11-1 and J usage is TRBJ1-3; 9 bases map to TRBD1. The CDR3 sequence: CASSPGTGGNTIYF. DNA for the CDR3: TGTGCCAGCAGCCCCGGGACAGGGGGAAACACCATATATTTT.